This T cell receptor beta chain was found in a study of response to subunit inactivated influenza vaccine. TCRdb re-derived calls from the RT-PCR reads in MiXCR, one entry per CDR3 protein. The sample has fewer than 700,000 distinct CDR3 sequences; 10% to 15% are singletons. CDR3 length equals 16 residues. V dropped 4 bases and J dropped 6; count of bases not matched to a gene: 12. CDR1 is SGHRS and CDR2 is YFSETQ in the germline V gene. The specimen was PBMCs from blood, collected 45 days after vaccination. The chain carries TRBV5-1 and TRBJ2-1; TRBD2 matches at 8 bases. This TCR came from a man aged 45 to 65 who received an inactivated influenza vaccine. The CDR3: CASSLVRRGASNEQFF. The CDR3 nucleotides read TGCGCCAGCAGCCTGGTTAGGCGGGGGGCTAGCAATGAGCAGTTCTTC. Full variable domain (missing parts from reference TRBV5-1 and TRBJ2-1): KAGVTQTPRYLIKTRGQQVTLSCSPISGHRSVSWYQQTPGQGLQFLFEYFSETQRNKGNFPGRFSGRQFSNSRSEMNVSTLELGDSALYLCASSLVRRGASNEQFFGPGTRLTVL.